This T cell receptor beta chain comes out of a study of blood T cell repertoires in COVID-19. CDR3 length: 14 amino acids. The V segment lost 9 bases and the J segment 0 bases; nucleotides outside the gene matches: 3. Germline V gene lookup returns CDR1 ENHRY and CDR2 SYGVKD. Original processing methods: For nucleated cells, counts were estimated from reference gene primer amplification. Clones were sequenced by immunoSEQ multiplex PCR, and TCRdb holds only the in-frame ones, with some missing. For V, J and clone size, that table is used; D and trimming come from the DNA. The data show some 200,000 clones, about 80% seen once.

Sequenced sample: PBMCs or T cells enriched from blood (not recorded which). The chain uses TRBV10-3 and TRBJ2-3; 10 bases are shared with TRBD2. This TCR derives from an older woman with acute COVID-19. The CDR3 here is CAIVSGRSTDTQYF. The CDR3, as DNA: TGTGCCATAGTTAGCGGGAGGAGCACAGATACGCAGTATTTT.